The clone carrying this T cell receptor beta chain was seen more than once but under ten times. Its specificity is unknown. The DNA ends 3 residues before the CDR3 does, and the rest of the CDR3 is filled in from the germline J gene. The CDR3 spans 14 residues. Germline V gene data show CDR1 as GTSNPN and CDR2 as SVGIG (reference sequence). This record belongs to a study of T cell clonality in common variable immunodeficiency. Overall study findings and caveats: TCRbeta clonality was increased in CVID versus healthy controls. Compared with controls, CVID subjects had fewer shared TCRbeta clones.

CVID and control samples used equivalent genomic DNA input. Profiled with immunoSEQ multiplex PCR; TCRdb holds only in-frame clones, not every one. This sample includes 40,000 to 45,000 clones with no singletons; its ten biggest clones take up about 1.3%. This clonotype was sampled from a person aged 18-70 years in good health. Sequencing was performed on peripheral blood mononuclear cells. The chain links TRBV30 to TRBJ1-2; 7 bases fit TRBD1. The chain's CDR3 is CAWSAAGGTDTYTF. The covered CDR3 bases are TGTGCCTGGAGTGCAGCGGGAGGGACAGATACC.